The 9 T cell receptor beta chains listed next were all sequenced from one sample in a study of blood T cell repertoires in COVID-19. Some clones are missing from TCRdb's copy, which holds only in-frame ones; the method was immunoSEQ multiplex PCR. The sample consists of 50,000 to 75,000 clones, roughly 84% of them appearing once. Material: peripheral blood. The receptors shown here come from a man older than 75 in a cohort sampled during active COVID-19.

This chain joins TRBV5-5 and TRBJ1-2, with 7 nucleotides matching TRBD1. The CDR3 spans 13 residues. V gave up 3 bases and J gave up 8 bases; unmatched junction bases: 7. CDR1 and CDR2 from the germline V gene are SGHKS and YYEKEE (reference sequence). The CDR3 region is CASSSGQWEGYTF. CDR3 nucleotide sequence: TGTGCCAGCAGCTCGGGACAGTGGGAGGGCTACACCTTC.

This rearrangement joins TRBV30 to TRBJ2-3, with TRBD2 matching over 10 bases. The germline CDR1 and CDR2 sequences are GTSNPN and SVGIG (reference sequence). The CDR3 totals 14 residues. The V segment lost 8 bases and the J segment 3 bases; nucleotides outside the gene matches: 8. The CDR3 DNA follows: TGTGCCCTCACGGGACTAGCGTGGACAGATACGCAGTATTTT. Protein product: CALTGLAWTDTQYF.

V is TRBV6-5 and J is TRBJ1-1; D might be TRBD1 (6 bases). V shed 4 bases and J shed 4 bases, with 10 bases lying between them. The CDR3 contains 13 residues. Germline assignment: CDR1 MNHEY and CDR2 SVGAGI. CDR3 region: CASSSGQSTEAFF. The CDR3 DNA is TGTGCCAGCAGTTCAGGACAGTCCACTGAAGCTTTCTTT.

The chain links TRBV5-1 to TRBJ2-7; TRBD1 aligns across 8 bases. Germline loops: CDR1 SGHRS, CDR2 YFSETQ. The V segment lost 1 base and the J segment 2 bases; nucleotides outside the gene matches: 5. The CDR3 has 15 amino acids. CDR3 sequence: CASSLNAGQAYEQYF. The CDR3 bases are TGCGCCAGCAGCTTGAATGCGGGACAGGCCTACGAGCAGTACTTC.

This chain joins TRBV4-3 and TRBJ2-2; 13 bases fit TRBD2. Germline CDR1 and CDR2: LGHNA and YSLEER. The CDR3 extends over 17 amino acids. With 3 bases clipped from V and 4 bases from J, the junction kept 5 bases outside the gene matches. The DNA for the CDR3 is TGCGCCAGCAGCCAGGGGACTAGCGGGGTAGGCACCGGGGAGCTGTTTTTT. Protein: CASSQGTSGVGTGELFF.

The V gene is TRBV11-3, the J gene TRBJ2-7, with 9 bases identical to TRBD1. Germline assignment: CDR1 SGHNT and CDR2 YENEEA. The CDR3 totals 14 residues. V shed 5 bases and J 3 bases; nucleotides not matched to a gene: 5. The CDR3 bases are TGTGCCAGCAGCGTGGACAGGGGCCACTACGAGCAGTACTTC. Translation: CASSVDRGHYEQYF. Drawing the rest from reference TRBV11-3 and TRBJ2-7, the complete variable domain is EAGVVQSPRYKIIEKKQPVAFWCNPISGHNTLYWYLQNLGQGPELLIRYENEEAVDDSQLPKDRFSAERLKGVDSTLKIQPAELGDSAVYLCASSVDRGHYEQYFGPGTRLTVT.

The rearrangement joins TRBV6-2 or TRBV6-3 to TRBJ2-7; 8 bases are shared with TRBD2. The CDR3 covers 16 residues. V lost 4 bases to trimming and J lost 1 base; unmatched junction nucleotides: 9. Per germline, CDR1 MNHEY and CDR2 SVGEGT. Written as DNA, the CDR3 is TGTGCCAGCAGTTCGGGGCCAGCGGGAGTATCCTACGAGCAGTACTTC. It specifies CASSSGPAGVSYEQYF.

This clone was picked up one time. The chain carries TRBV21-1 and TRBJ2-1; the D segment call TRBD1 is taken from the table without a DNA check. TRBV21-1 is labeled a pseudogene. The length of the CDR3 is 12 residues. The CDR3 here is CASSVHRVGQFF. As DNA, the CDR3 is TGTGCCAGCAGCGTACACAGGGTCGGGCAGTTCTTC.

V usage is TRBV5-6 and J usage is TRBJ2-1, with TRBD2 matching 10 bases. Looked up from germline, CDR1 is SGHDT and CDR2 is YYEEEE. The CDR3 spans 15 residues. J gave up 4 bases and V 3 bases, and 4 bases lay outside the gene matches. CDR3 sequence (DNA): TGTGCCAGCAGCTCGACTAGCGGGCAATACAATGAGCAGTTCTTC. As protein: CASSSTSGQYNEQFF.